These T cell receptor beta chains were read from a single sample in a study of shared clonotypes between healthy human individuals. TCRdb's copy holds only in-frame clones and misses some; the assay was immunoSEQ multiplex PCR. Of more than 2 million clones listed, around 93% are singletons. Sequenced material: naive CD8+ T cells from PBMCs. The source is a young man in good health. Some clones in this sample may be carry-over from other donors' samples. Both conserved end residues are part of each CDR3. A D gene is named only where the DNA matches it firmly. Not all rows give a size; the values are once, few, many and, for expanded clones, a class.

TRBJ1-2,.,TRBV5-6,TRBD1,TGTGCCAGCAGCTTAGGACAGGGCTGGTATGGCTACACCTTC,CASSLGQGWYGYTF
TRBJ2-3,.,TRBV4-3,TRBD2,TGCGCCAGCAGCCAAGTCACTAGCGGCACAGATACGCAGTATTTT,CASSQVTSGTDTQYF
TRBJ2-1,once,TRBV5-6,.,TGTGCCAGCAGCTTTGGTTGGCGGGACTCCTACAATGAGCAGTTCTTC,CASSFGWRDSYNEQFF
TRBJ2-7,.,TRBV27,.,TGTGCCAGCAGCTCCCGGAGGGTCCATTACGAGCAGTACTTC,CASSSRRVHYEQYF
TRBJ2-7,.,TRBV5-1,.,TGCGCCAGCAGCTTGGCAGGGCTCTACGAGCAGTACTTC,CASSLAGLYEQYF
TRBJ2-3,.,TRBV2,TRBD2,TGTGCCAGCTGGGGCGGGAGGGGCACAGATACGCAGTATTTT,CASWGGRGTDTQYF
TRBJ2-2,.,TRBV11-2,.,TGTGCCAGCAGCCCTAAGTTGCGGGGAACTAACACCGGGGAGCTGTTTTTT,CASSPKLRGTNTGELFF
TRBJ2-5,once,TRBV28,.,TGTGCCAGCAGTTTAATAGGGGAGACCCAGTACTTC,CASSLIGETQYF
TRBJ1-1,.,TRBV6-6,TRBD1,TGTGCCAGCAGCATGACAGGGGAAGCTTTCTTT,CASSMTGEAFF
TRBJ2-1,.,TRBV5-1,TRBD1,TGCGCCAGCAGCTTTGTTGGACAGGGGATCAATGAGCAGTTCTTC,CASSFVGQGINEQFF
TRBJ2-1,.,TRBV7-8,.,TGTGCCAGCAGCTCCAAACAGGGCTACAATGAGCAGTTCTTC,CASSSKQGYNEQFF
TRBJ2-1,.,TRBV5-4,.,TGTGCCAGCAGCCCTAGGGCCTACAATGAGCAGTTCTTC,CASSPRAYNEQFF
TRBJ1-5,.,TRBV27,.,TGTGCCAGCAGTATCCAGGGCGGCAATCAGCCCCAGCATTTT,CASSIQGGNQPQHF
TRBJ2-5,.,TRBV28,TRBD1,TGTGCCAGCAGGCCGCTAGAGTCGGACAGGGATGGAGAGACCCAGTACTTC,CASRPLESDRDGETQYF
TRBJ2-7,.,TRBV5-1,.,TGCGCCAGCAGCTTGGCCCCAGGGCTCTACGAGCAGTACTTC,CASSLAPGLYEQYF
TRBJ2-1,.,TRBV6-5,.,TGTGCCAGCAGTCCCCCGGGCAGATACAATGAGCAGTTCTTC,CASSPPGRYNEQFF
TRBJ1-1,.,TRBV27,TRBD1,TGTGCCAGCAGTCTCAGTACAGGGGGCGCTTATGAAGCTTTCTTT,CASSLSTGGAYEAFF
TRBJ2-3,.,TRBV27,.,TGTGCCAGCAGTTTATCTCCCGCTAGCGCCTACACAGATACGCAGTATTTT,CASSLSPASAYTDTQYF
TRBJ1-4,.,TRBV15,.,TGTGCCACCAGCAGAGATCAGGGACCCAGGCTGGATTTT,CATSRDQGPRLDF
TRBJ1-1,.,TRBV7-9,.,TGTGCCAGCAGCTTAAATCGGTTTGAAGCTTTCTTT,CASSLNRFEAFF
TRBJ2-3,.,TRBV7-3,.,TGTGCCAGCAGCTTTTCTGTCTCCACTAGCACAGATACGCAGTATTTT,CASSFSVSTSTDTQYF
TRBJ2-1,.,TRBV6-1,TRBD1,TGTGCCAGCAGAGGGCCGGGACAGGGGTACCTAACGGGGTTCTTC,CASRGPGQGYLTGFF
TRBJ2-5,once,TRBV5-1,TRBD2,TGCGCCAGCAGCTTGGGGCTAGCGGGAGCCACCGAGACCCAGTACTTC,CASSLGLAGATETQYF
TRBJ1-1,.,TRBV21-1,.,TGTGCCAGCAGCAAAACTCTGGACCCCTCAACGGCCACTGAAGCTTTCTTT,CASSKTLDPSTATEAFF
TRBJ2-3,once,TRBV9,.,TGTGCCAGCAGCGCCACCCACAGGAGGGCAGATACGCAGTATTTT,CASSATHRRADTQYF
TRBJ2-7,once,TRBV18,TRBD2,TGTGCCAGCTCACCCCCGGGACTAGCGAAAGGTGAGCAGTACTTC,CASSPPGLAKGEQYF
TRBJ2-7,.,TRBV30,.,TGTGCCTGGAGTGTAGGGTACCACGAGCAGTACTTC,CAWSVGYHEQYF
TRBJ1-1,few,TRBV7-9,TRBD1,TGTGCCAGCAGCTTAGTCTCGACAGGGTCCGGGACTGAAGCTTTCTTT,CASSLVSTGSGTEAFF
TRBJ2-2,.,TRBV27,TRBD2,TGTGCCAGCAGTCTGTGGGGACTAGCGGGAATGGGCACCGGGGAGCTGTTTTTT,CASSLWGLAGMGTGELFF